These T cell receptor beta chains were read from a single sample in a study of blood T cell repertoires in COVID-19. Clones were read by immunoSEQ multiplex PCR, and TCRdb kept only the in-frame ones, dropping some. Among 130,000 to 150,000 clones listed, 70% to 80% were seen once. Sequenced input: peripheral blood. Every receptor here comes from a woman aged 70-85 years with COVID-19, enrolled during active disease. CDR3s include the opening cysteine and the closing phenylalanine or tryptophan.

cdr3_length,v_call,cdr3_aa
13,TRBV5-1,CASSRGSTDTQYF
17,TRBV13,CASSFKLPSGENYEQYF
13,TRBV7-8,CASSLFREGGYTF
14,TRBV27,CASSLEQGTQPQHF
15,TRBV5-1,CASSLTSGSSYEQYF
15,TRBV4-2,CASSKTTGSVEEQYF
16,TRBV9,CASSRTGTGVTGELFF
11,TRBV20-1,CSARGLREQFF
17,TRBV27,CASRFQSSGGPHNEQFF
14,TRBV6-1,CASSESGRGAEAFF
14,TRBV5-6,CASSSRLADNEQFF
11,TRBV3-1/TRBV3-2,CASSQDRGYTF
14,TRBV5-1,CASSFNRANEKLFF
12,TRBV3-1/TRBV3-2,CASRQQGMGAFF
15,TRBV6-1,CASSEINRGIYEQYF
13,TRBV6-5,CASRPYRDQPQHF
16,TRBV27,CASSRPLGGVAYEQYF
16,TRBV18,CASSTSPGQGGSPLHF
14,TRBV30,CAWETRGAGQTQYF
13,TRBV7-9,CASIPPGGDTQYF
15,TRBV6-5,CATSGTSRGRPEAFF
16,TRBV5-6,CASSLRTSGRTDTQYF
15,TRBV5-1,CASSWQGVSTGELFF
13,TRBV3-1/TRBV3-2,CASSQGPPSPLHF
15,TRBV28,CATQRAGAGQETQYF
12,TRBV5-1,CASSLLENEQFF
14,TRBV10-3,CAISSLGGKDGYTF
11,TRBV10-3,CAIAEVYEQYF
14,TRBV6-2/TRBV6-3,CASSRAGGTDTQYF
19,TRBV6-2/TRBV6-3,CASSYSSKAGLAVPDTQYF
15,TRBV6-1,CASSEMGQLNQPQHF
13,TRBV6-5,CASSEGQNRPQHF
14,TRBV4-1,CASSQAGLINEQFF
14,TRBV10-2,CASSDDRGNSPLHF
19,TRBV27,CASSGPGQGPSTTNEKLFF